The T cell receptor beta chain described here comes from a study of blood T cell repertoires in COVID-19. Trimming removed 2 bases from V and 6 bases from J, with 12 bases in between. The germline V gene encodes CDR1 SGDLS and CDR2 YYNGEE. The length of the CDR3 is 13 residues. The repertoire was sequenced with immunoSEQ multiplex PCR; TCRdb's copy has only in-frame clones and lacks some. Among roughly 350,000 clones listed, more than 85% were seen once. This clone was picked up one time. The TCR was taken from a woman in her twenties or thirties who had recovered from COVID-19. V and J are TRBV9 and TRBJ2-7; perhaps TRBD2 as D (6 bases). Specimen: PBMCs or T cells enriched from blood (not recorded which). The CDR3 sequence is CASSVRDSREQYF. The CDR3 DNA reads as TGTGCCAGCAGCGTTAGGGACTCCCGCGAGCAGTACTTC.